The 10 T cell receptor beta chains reported below all come from one sample, sequenced in a study of OX40 agonist ivuxolimab in advanced cancers. Measured with immunoSEQ multiplex PCR; TCRdb has only the in-frame clones, and not every one. The sample records 65,000 to 90,000 clones, around nine tenths being singletons. The sequences come from CD4+ or CD8+ T cells sorted from blood, collected in a trial of the OX40 agonist ivuxolimab. The receptor set was obtained from an adult with an advanced solid tumor such as melanoma, head and neck, liver or kidney cancer.

The CDR3, as DNA: TGTGCCAGCAGCCAAGCGGGACTAGCGGGAGGATACACAGATACGCAGTATTTT. Translation: CASSQAGLAGGYTDTQYF. The rearrangement uses TRBV4-2 and TRBJ2-3; 15 nucleotides line up with TRBD2. Germline CDR1 is LGHNA and CDR2 is YNFKEQ. With V trimmed by 1 base and J by 2 bases, 4 bases remained unmatched. This CDR3 spans 18 amino acids.

The V gene is TRBV27, the J gene TRBJ1-4, with D uncertain. The CDR3 sequence is 15 residues long. CDR1 and CDR2 (germline): MNHEY, SMNVEV (reference sequence). Trimming cost V 5 bases and J 0 bases, with 10 bases left between them. As DNA, the CDR3 is TGTGCCAGCAGTCTCGTGGGCGCAACTAATGAAAAACTGTTTTTT. Translating it yields CASSLVGATNEKLFF.

This chain connects TRBV2 to TRBJ2-2; D might be TRBD2 (6 bases). Germline V gene lookup returns CDR1 SNHLY and CDR2 FYNNEI. V dropped 7 bases and J dropped 5 bases, with 14 bases sitting between them. This CDR3 is 14 amino acids long. The CDR3 protein is CASIRIAATGELFF. The CDR3 DNA is TGTGCCAGCATACGAATAGCGGCGACCGGGGAGCTGTTTTTT.

This rearrangement joins TRBV4-1 to TRBJ2-5; 9 bases align to TRBD2. V lost 1 base and J lost 4; bases outside the gene matches: 7. The CDR3 covers 16 residues. Germline V gene sequence: CDR1 MGHRA, CDR2 YSYEKL. The CDR3 DNA is TGCGCCAGCAGCCAAGGAGTTCTAGCGGGACGAGAGACCCAGTACTTC. This codes for CASSQGVLAGRETQYF.

The chain recombines TRBV10-3 with TRBJ2-3; 7 bases match TRBD2. In germline, CDR1 is ENHRY, CDR2 SYGVKD. The V and J ends lost 4 bases and 0 bases, in that order; junction bases with no gene match: 13. The CDR3 loop spans 18 amino acids. CDR3 protein: CAISARGLGGRSTDTQYF. CDR3 sequence (DNA): TGTGCCATCAGTGCCCGCGGACTGGGCGGGAGAAGCACAGATACGCAGTATTTT.

The genes are TRBV11-2 and TRBJ2-5; D uncertain. The germline V gene encodes CDR1 SGHAT and CDR2 FQNNGV. The V end was cut by 1 base, the J end by 0 bases, with 9 bases between. The CDR3 totals 15 residues. CDR3 DNA sequence: TGTGCCAGCAGCTTAGGACCACTGTACCAAGAGACCCAGTACTTC. Protein: CASSLGPLYQETQYF.

This clone was seen only once. As DNA, the CDR3 is TGTGCCAGCAGCTTAATTCAGGGACCCCAAGAGACCCAGTACTTC. Its translation is CASSLIQGPQETQYF. The chain is built from TRBV7-3 and TRBJ2-5, with D perhaps assigned TRBD1 or TRBD2 (5 bases each). There are 15 residues in the CDR3. V lost 1 base to trimming and J lost 1 base, with 10 bases between them. Per germline, CDR1 SGHTA and CDR2 FQGTGA. The variable domain in full, completed from reference TRBV7-3 and TRBJ2-5, reads GAGVSQTPSNKVTEKGKYVELRCDPISGHTALYWYRQSLGQGPEFLIYFQGTGAADDSGLPNDRFFAVRPEGSVSTLKIQRTERGDSAVYLCASSLIQGPQETQYFGPGTRLLVL.

The chain uses TRBV7-2 and TRBJ2-1; D is uncertain. CDR1 is SGHTA, CDR2 FQGNSA, per germline. With 5 bases removed from V and 14 bases from J, the gap between germline ends came to 13 bases. The length of the CDR3 is 11 residues. In nucleotides, the CDR3 is TGTGCCAGCAGCCAACGGACGAAGGAGTTCTTC. This encodes CASSQRTKEFF. The full variable domain, rest sourced from reference TRBV7-2 and TRBJ2-1, is GAGVSQSPSNKVTEKGKDVELRCDPISGHTALYWYRQSLGQGLEFLIYFQGNSAPDKSGLPSDRFSAERTGGSVSTLTIQRTQQEDSAVYLCASSQRTKEFFGPGTRLTVL.

The chain uses TRBV4-1 and TRBJ2-1; D possibly corresponds to TRBD2 (6 bases). Trimming took 0 bases from V and 3 from J, leaving 12 bases between them. The germline V gene has CDR1 MGHRA and CDR2 YSYEKL. This CDR3 region has 16 residues. The CDR3 DNA sequence: TGCGCCAGCAGCCAAGAACCCGGGGGTTACTACAATGAGCAGTTCTTC. Translation: CASSQEPGGYYNEQFF.

V usage is TRBV14 and J usage is TRBJ2-5; unclear D gene. This CDR3 has 15 amino acids. V lost 1 base and J lost 0, with 9 bases in between. Germline CDR1 reads SGHDN; CDR2 reads FVKESK. The CDR3 coding sequence is TGTGCCAGCAGCCAAGGTGTGGGCCACCAAGAGACCCAGTACTTC. Translating it yields CASSQGVGHQETQYF.